Reported below is one TCR beta chain. This clone has just a few counts. Its antigen remains undetermined. Per-base qualities were not stored, and no clone one base away is much larger. TCRbeta CDR3 regions were amplified from genomic DNA by means of the immunoSEQ Assay, a bias-controlled multiplex PCR. Per the source publication's procedure: Nucleated cell counts per sample were estimated from amplification of reference gene primers within the assay. To quantify the absolute abundance of each unique TCRbeta CDR3 rearrangement, sequence reads were collapsed and filtered. For each sample, productive Simpson clonality was calculated as the square root of Simpson's diversity index over productive rearrangements. TCRdb holds this immuneACCESS table with in-frame rearrangements only. Some clones are missing; in checked studies, unresolved V genes explain under half, and the rest has no known cause. That table supplies the V and J calls and clone size; D and trimming were determined from the DNA. The sample table shows about 200,000 clones, and approximately 79% are seen once. Of the sample, approximately 5.3% is held by the ten largest clones.

The sample originates from a study of blood T cell repertoires in COVID-19 (dated by TCRdb to about 2020). In the study overall: Collaborator samples came from the United States, Italy and Spain and covered acute and convalescent phases of COVID-19. The repertoires were released in a freely available public database meant as a resource for research on the immune response to SARS-CoV-2. HLA class I and class II types, where available, came from metadata supplied by the sample provider rather than from assay-based typing. The material from the prospective study consisted of cDNA or gDNA derived from T cells, B-cell-depleted T cells, or PBMCs. Subjects who had been exposed to COVID-19, were actively infected with it, or had recovered from it provided the deeply sampled blood TCRbeta repertoires that made up the dataset. Nearly every sample came with metadata listing a de-identified subject ID, COVID-19 status, age in years and sex. The samples were drawn from the first 160 participants of the ongoing ImmuneRACE study and from 1,254 subjects provided by 6 global collaborators. Paper-wide results and their limitations: Clinical and demographic metadata were provided uncurated, with the amount varying by source and participant.

Between the V and J ends, shortened by 1 base and 3 bases respectively, the junction contains 4 bases. The CDR3 covers 12 residues, taking in both the cysteine and the phenylalanine. The kept DNA is CDR3 alone, 36 bases in frame from the first base. CDR1 and CDR2 are drawn from the germline V gene: KGHSY, FQNENV. Each collaborating institution followed its own protocols to collect whole blood in K2EDTA tubes. Collaborator samples were shipped for TCRbeta analysis as frozen whole blood, isolated PBMCs, or DNA extracted from either sample type. The chain is assembled from TRBV16 and TRBJ2-7, with the identity of the D gene unclear. The sequence came from a human donor in a cohort sampled during active COVID-19. The sample taken for sequencing was peripheral blood. The DNA is TGTGCCAGCAGCCAATACAGCTACGAGCAGTACTTC. This encodes CASSQYSYEQYF.